The 11 T cell receptor beta chains listed next were all sequenced from one sample in a study of blood T cell repertoires in COVID-19. The method was immunoSEQ multiplex PCR; TCRdb's version includes in-frame clones alone and lacks a portion of them. The table includes about 300,000 clones, approximately 88% detected once. Sequenced sample: peripheral blood. The receptor set was obtained from a human donor with COVID-19, enrolled during active disease. The donor label of this sample is uncertain.

The chain couples TRBV2 to TRBJ2-3; TRBD2 might be the D (5 bases). The CDR3 runs to 13 residues. The germline V and J ends were trimmed by 4 bases and 6 bases, with 11 bases remaining between them. Looked up from germline, CDR1 is SNHLY and CDR2 is FYNNEI. This CDR3 is CASSGRWSDTQYF. CDR3 coding DNA: TGTGCCAGCAGTGGGAGGTGGAGCGATACGCAGTATTTT.

The gene calls are TRBV28 and TRBJ1-1; the match to TRBD1 covers 7 bases. The CDR3 covers 15 residues. The V segment lost 3 bases and the J segment 8 bases; nucleotides outside the gene matches: 12. Looked up from germline, CDR1 is MDHEN and CDR2 is SYDVKM. The CDR3 coding sequence is TGTGCCAGCAGTTTGGCCACAGGGGTTGGTACCGAAGCTTTCTTT. It codes for CASSLATGVGTEAFF.

The chain is built from TRBV24-1 and TRBJ1-1; D possibly corresponds to TRBD1 (5 bases). CDR3 length equals 14 residues. The V gene's germline CDR1 is KGHDR and CDR2 SFDVKD. The V gene lost 2 bases and the J gene lost 3 bases, with 9 bases spanning the gap. The DNA of the CDR3 is TGTGCCACCAGTGATTACGACAGATACACTGAAGCTTTCTTT. It is translated as CATSDYDRYTEAFF.

The rearrangement uses TRBV11-3 and TRBJ2-1; a possible D gene is TRBD2 (6 bases). The V end was cut by 2 bases, the J end by 8 bases, with 16 bases between. CDR1 and CDR2 from the germline V gene are SGHNT and YENEEA. This CDR3 spans 15 amino acids. CDR3 bases: TGTGCCAGCAGCTTACGGTCATGGGGGGAGGATGAGCAGTTCTTC. Residues: CASSLRSWGEDEQFF.

CDR3 sequence reads: CASSPDRVNSPLHF. CDR3 nucleotide sequence: TGTGCCAGTAGTCCCGACAGGGTTAATTCACCCCTCCACTTT. J is TRBJ1-6 and V is TRBV19; 7 bases map to TRBD1. The V segment lost 5 bases and the J segment 6 bases; nucleotides outside the gene matches: 4. The CDR3 has 14 residues. Per germline, CDR1 LNHDA and CDR2 SQIVND (reference sequence).

The rearrangement joins TRBV12-3 or TRBV12-4 to TRBJ2-1; 9 bases agree with TRBD1. CDR3 length equals 13 residues. The junction had 7 bases not matched to a gene; V was cut back by 6 bases and J by 10 bases. The CDR3, as DNA: TGTGCCAGCAGGGGGACAGGGTTACGAGAGCAGTTCTTC. Protein product: CASRGTGLREQFF.

The CDR3 sequence is CASYRLAGTYEQYF. The CDR3 bases are TGTGCCAGTTATCGACTAGCGGGGACTTACGAGCAGTACTTC. V usage is TRBV2 and J usage is TRBJ2-7; 11 bases fit TRBD2. With V trimmed by 9 bases and J by 4 bases, 8 bases remained unmatched. The CDR3 runs 14 residues. Germline CDR1 reads SNHLY; CDR2 reads FYNNEI.

The chain joins TRBV7-2 to TRBJ1-3; TRBD1 matches at 8 bases. Unmatched junction bases numbered 11, after V lost 5 bases and J lost 8 bases. CDR1 and CDR2 (germline): SGHTA, FQGNSA. The CDR3 sequence is 15 residues long. The CDR3 sequence: CASSADRGRSDTIYF. CDR3 sequence (DNA): TGTGCCAGCAGCGCAGACAGGGGCCGGTCGGACACCATATATTTT.

J is TRBJ2-7 and V is TRBV5-1, with a tentative D call TRBD1 (7 bases). The CDR3 is 15 residues long. Germline lookup yields CDR1 SGHRS and CDR2 YFSETQ. Trimming pared 4 bases from V and 6 bases from J, leaving 20 bases between. The CDR3 DNA reads TGCGCCAGCAGCCCCGAGGAGGGGGCCCCCGGCGAGCAGTACTTC. Its translation: CASSPEEGAPGEQYF.

V gene TRBV18 combines with J gene TRBJ2-2; no reliable D call. Germline CDR1 and CDR2: KGHSH and LQKENI. Trimming pared 2 bases from V and 1 base from J, leaving 5 bases between. The CDR3 spans 14 residues. In nucleotides, the CDR3 is TGTGCCAGCTCACCAACAAGGAACACCGGGGAGCTGTTTTTT. Its protein is CASSPTRNTGELFF. The complete variable domain, with remaining parts taken from reference TRBV18 and TRBJ2-2, reads NAGVMQNPRHLVRRRGQEARLRCSPMKGHSHVYWYRQLPEEGLKFMVYLQKENIIDESGMPKERFSAEFPKEGPSILRIQQVVRGDSAAYFCASSPTRNTGELFFGEGSRLTVL.

The CDR3 spells CASSPRTSGSFGTRTDTQYF. The CDR3, as DNA: TGTGCCAGCTCACCACGGACTAGCGGGAGTTTTGGGACTAGAACAGATACGCAGTATTTT. The rearrangement joins TRBV18 to TRBJ2-3; 13 positions match TRBD2. V shed 1 base and J 3 bases; nucleotides not matched to a gene: 13. This CDR3 has 20 amino acids. CDR1 KGHSH and CDR2 LQKENI come from the germline V gene.